This T cell receptor beta chain was captured in a study of blood T cell repertoires in COVID-19. Study-level information: Material from acute and convalescent COVID-19 was sourced from the United States, Italy and Spain. Sources were T cells, B-cell-depleted T cells, or PBMCs; the material itself was cDNA or gDNA.

Repertoires were generated with immunoSEQ multiplex PCR, while TCRdb's copy carries only in-frame clones and drops some. Here the sample spans 25,000 to 30,000 clones, under 90% being singletons. This CDR3 spans 14 amino acids. The V gene's germline CDR1 is MDHEN and CDR2 SYDVKM. Trimming cost V 5 bases and J 1 base, with 11 bases left between them. The clonotype was recovered from a man in his 70s with active COVID-19. The sequencing input was peripheral blood. This rearrangement joins TRBV28 to TRBJ1-1, with D possibly being TRBD1 (6 bases). The CDR3 spells CASSTPGANTEAFF. The CDR3 nucleotides read TGTGCCAGCAGTACCCCAGGGGCGAACACTGAAGCTTTCTTT.